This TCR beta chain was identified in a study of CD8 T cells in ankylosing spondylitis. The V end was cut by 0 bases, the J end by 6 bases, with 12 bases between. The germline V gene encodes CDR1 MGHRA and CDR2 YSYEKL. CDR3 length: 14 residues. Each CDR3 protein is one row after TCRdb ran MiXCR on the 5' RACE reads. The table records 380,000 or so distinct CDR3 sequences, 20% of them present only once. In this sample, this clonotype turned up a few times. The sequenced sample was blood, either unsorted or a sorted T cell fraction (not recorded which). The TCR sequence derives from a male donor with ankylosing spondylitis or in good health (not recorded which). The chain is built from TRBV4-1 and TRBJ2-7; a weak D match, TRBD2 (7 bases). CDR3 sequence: CASSQEVAGAEQYF. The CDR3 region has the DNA TGCGCCAGCAGCCAAGAAGTGGCGGGGGCCGAGCAGTACTTC.